Listed below are T cell receptor beta chains from one sample, sequenced in a study of blood T cell repertoires in COVID-19. Assay used: immunoSEQ multiplex PCR; TCRdb lists only in-frame clones, some missing. This sample carries some 250,000 clones, approximately 86% of them seen once, and the ten largest clones take roughly 3.5%. Sequencing input: PBMCs or T cells enriched from blood (not recorded which). The source is a woman aged 35 to 49 with acute COVID-19. CDR3s include the opening cysteine and the closing phenylalanine or tryptophan. Each record gives: J gene, D gene, clone size, V gene, CDR3 protein, CDR3 DNA. D genes are given only for firm matches. The listing skips clone size in some rows; elsewhere it reads once, few, many or a size class.

J gene: TRBJ2-1
D gene: NA
clone size: few
V gene: TRBV24-1
CDR3 protein: CATSVGRGFYNEQFF
CDR3 DNA: TGTGCCACCAGTGTCGGACGGGGTTTCTACAATGAGCAGTTCTTC

J gene: TRBJ2-3
D gene: TRBD2
clone size: NA
V gene: TRBV15
CDR3 protein: CATSRDRGDFTQYF
CDR3 DNA: TGTGCCACCAGCAGAGATCGGGGGGACTTTACGCAGTATTTT

J gene: TRBJ2-7
D gene: TRBD1
clone size: NA
V gene: TRBV7-9
CDR3 protein: CASSGPRDRVLKSYEQYF
CDR3 DNA: TGTGCCAGCAGCGGGCCCCGGGACAGGGTTCTAAAGTCCTACGAGCAGTACTTC

J gene: TRBJ1-2
D gene: TRBD1
clone size: NA
V gene: TRBV7-2
CDR3 protein: CASSLVGQVNYGYTF
CDR3 DNA: TGTGCCAGCAGCTTAGTGGGACAGGTGAACTATGGCTACACCTTC

J gene: TRBJ2-1
D gene: TRBD2
clone size: few
V gene: TRBV4-2
CDR3 protein: CASSQEREAFNEQFF
CDR3 DNA: TGTGCCAGCAGCCAAGAGCGGGAGGCCTTCAATGAGCAGTTCTTC

J gene: TRBJ2-1
D gene: TRBD2
clone size: NA
V gene: TRBV24-1
CDR3 protein: CATSDASSGTYNEQFF
CDR3 DNA: TGTGCCACCAGTGACGCCTCTAGCGGAACCTACAATGAGCAGTTCTTC

J gene: TRBJ2-1
D gene: TRBD2
clone size: NA
V gene: TRBV10-1
CDR3 protein: CASSEGPSGSSYNEQFF
CDR3 DNA: TGCGCCAGCAGTGAGGGCCCTAGCGGGAGCTCCTACAATGAGCAGTTCTTC

J gene: TRBJ2-2
D gene: NA
clone size: NA
V gene: TRBV7-8
CDR3 protein: CASSSHSPGTLNTGELFF
CDR3 DNA: TGTGCCAGCAGCTCACACAGCCCTGGGACACTAAACACCGGGGAGCTGTTTTTT

J gene: TRBJ2-7
D gene: TRBD1
clone size: once
V gene: TRBV14
CDR3 protein: CASSLDRGRYEQYF
CDR3 DNA: TGTGCCAGCAGCCTGGACAGGGGGCGTTACGAGCAGTACTTC

J gene: TRBJ2-5
D gene: NA
clone size: NA
V gene: TRBV28
CDR3 protein: CASRRGPKETQYF
CDR3 DNA: TGTGCCAGCAGGAGAGGGCCTAAAGAGACCCAGTACTTC

J gene: TRBJ2-7
D gene: NA
clone size: NA
V gene: TRBV2
CDR3 protein: CASSAGARELPEQYF
CDR3 DNA: TGTGCCAGCAGCGCGGGGGCGCGGGAGTTACCTGAGCAGTACTTC

J gene: TRBJ2-5
D gene: TRBD1
clone size: NA
V gene: TRBV6-4
CDR3 protein: CASSYPSGDRGIQETQYF
CDR3 DNA: TGTGCCAGCAGCTACCCCTCTGGGGACAGGGGAATCCAAGAGACCCAGTACTTC

J gene: TRBJ2-3
D gene: TRBD1
clone size: NA
V gene: TRBV5-5
CDR3 protein: CASSLAGTGVQTDTQYF
CDR3 DNA: TGTGCCAGCAGCTTGGCCGGGACAGGCGTTCAAACAGATACGCAGTATTTT

J gene: TRBJ1-1
D gene: TRBD1
clone size: once
V gene: TRBV29-1
CDR3 protein: CSMTQGGGTEAFF
CDR3 DNA: TGCAGTATGACACAGGGGGGGGGCACTGAAGCTTTCTTT

J gene: TRBJ2-7
D gene: NA
clone size: NA
V gene: TRBV30
CDR3 protein: CAWSQSSAYYEQYF
CDR3 DNA: TGTGCCTGGAGCCAGTCTAGCGCCTACTACGAGCAGTACTTC

J gene: TRBJ2-2
D gene: NA
clone size: NA
V gene: TRBV5-4
CDR3 protein: CASSLGGSYAGELFF
CDR3 DNA: TGTGCCAGCAGCTTGGGAGGGTCGTACGCCGGGGAGCTGTTTTTT

J gene: TRBJ2-3
D gene: TRBD2
clone size: once
V gene: TRBV29-1
CDR3 protein: CSVGTSGISVDTQYF
CDR3 DNA: TGCAGCGTCGGTACTAGCGGGATTTCTGTGGATACGCAGTATTTT

J gene: TRBJ2-7
D gene: NA
clone size: NA
V gene: TRBV6-2/TRBV6-3
CDR3 protein: CASSFGGDGFYEQYF
CDR3 DNA: TGTGCCAGCAGTTTCGGCGGGGACGGCTTCTACGAGCAGTACTTC

J gene: TRBJ2-1
D gene: TRBD2
clone size: NA
V gene: TRBV9
CDR3 protein: CASGSGLAGRNYNEQFF
CDR3 DNA: TGTGCCAGCGGATCGGGACTAGCGGGACGAAATTACAATGAGCAGTTCTTC

J gene: TRBJ2-2
D gene: TRBD1
clone size: few
V gene: TRBV18
CDR3 protein: CASSGQGSTNTGELFF
CDR3 DNA: TGTGCCAGCTCAGGACAGGGGAGTACGAACACCGGGGAGCTGTTTTTT

J gene: TRBJ1-6
D gene: TRBD1
clone size: NA
V gene: TRBV9
CDR3 protein: CASSAGTGDSPLHF
CDR3 DNA: TGTGCCAGCAGCGCTGGGACAGGGGATTCACCCCTCCACTTT

J gene: TRBJ2-1
D gene: NA
clone size: few
V gene: TRBV5-1
CDR3 protein: CASSLDGRRGNEQFF
CDR3 DNA: TGCGCCAGCAGCTTGGACGGGAGAAGGGGCAATGAGCAGTTCTTC

J gene: TRBJ2-3
D gene: NA
clone size: few
V gene: TRBV5-1
CDR3 protein: CASSLVSTSTDTQYF
CDR3 DNA: TGCGCCAGCAGCTTGGTCTCAACTAGCACAGATACGCAGTATTTT

J gene: TRBJ1-3
D gene: NA
clone size: NA
V gene: TRBV2
CDR3 protein: CASRSLSGNTIYF
CDR3 DNA: TGTGCCAGCAGGTCCCTTTCTGGAAACACCATATATTTT

J gene: TRBJ1-4
D gene: TRBD1
clone size: NA
V gene: TRBV5-1
CDR3 protein: CASSPQGDRDEKLFF
CDR3 DNA: TGCGCCAGCAGCCCCCAAGGCGACAGGGATGAAAAACTGTTTTTT

J gene: TRBJ2-1
D gene: TRBD2
clone size: NA
V gene: TRBV5-1
CDR3 protein: CASSLALGRGDEQFF
CDR3 DNA: TGCGCCAGCAGCTTGGCCTTGGGGCGGGGGGATGAGCAGTTCTTC

J gene: TRBJ2-3
D gene: NA
clone size: NA
V gene: TRBV9
CDR3 protein: CASSPRGGGLAVNTQYF
CDR3 DNA: TGTGCCAGCAGCCCTCGAGGGGGGGGGCTAGCCGTGAATACGCAGTATTTT

J gene: TRBJ2-3
D gene: NA
clone size: NA
V gene: TRBV6-1
CDR3 protein: CASSEGRNTDTQYF
CDR3 DNA: TGTGCCAGCAGTGAAGGCAGAAACACAGATACGCAGTATTTT

J gene: TRBJ1-1
D gene: NA
clone size: NA
V gene: TRBV27
CDR3 protein: CASSSPGLRNTEAFF
CDR3 DNA: TGTGCCAGCAGTTCCCCGGGACTCAGGAACACTGAAGCTTTCTTT

J gene: TRBJ2-2
D gene: NA
clone size: NA
V gene: TRBV19
CDR3 protein: CASSGVVNTGELFF
CDR3 DNA: TGTGCCAGTAGTGGAGTCGTGAACACCGGGGAGCTGTTTTTT

J gene: TRBJ1-2
D gene: NA
clone size: few
V gene: TRBV3-1/TRBV3-2
CDR3 protein: CASSQDVQGYGYTF
CDR3 DNA: TGTGCCAGCAGCCAAGATGTCCAGGGTTATGGCTACACCTTC

J gene: TRBJ1-2
D gene: NA
clone size: NA
V gene: TRBV19
CDR3 protein: CASSPSGNGYTF
CDR3 DNA: TGTGCCAGTAGCCCTTCAGGGAATGGCTACACCTTC

J gene: TRBJ1-6
D gene: NA
clone size: NA
V gene: TRBV4-2
CDR3 protein: CASSQEVGQGTPLHF
CDR3 DNA: TGTGCCAGCAGCCAAGAAGTTGGTCAGGGTACACCCCTCCACTTT

J gene: TRBJ2-3
D gene: NA
clone size: NA
V gene: TRBV10-2
CDR3 protein: CASSEPQGGPRIYTQYF
CDR3 DNA: TGCGCCAGCAGTGAACCCCAGGGAGGACCCCGGATATATACGCAGTATTTT

J gene: TRBJ2-5
D gene: NA
clone size: few
V gene: TRBV12-3/TRBV12-4
CDR3 protein: CASSLYRKETQYF
CDR3 DNA: TGTGCCAGCAGTTTATACAGGAAAGAGACCCAGTACTTC

J gene: TRBJ2-7
D gene: TRBD1
clone size: few
V gene: TRBV2
CDR3 protein: CANLQGETYEQYF
CDR3 DNA: TGTGCCAACCTACAGGGGGAGACCTACGAGCAGTACTTC

J gene: TRBJ2-5
D gene: TRBD2
clone size: once
V gene: TRBV7-9
CDR3 protein: CASSSGLAGFQETQYF
CDR3 DNA: TGTGCCAGCAGCTCGGGACTAGCGGGTTTCCAAGAGACCCAGTACTTC

J gene: TRBJ2-1
D gene: TRBD2
clone size: NA
V gene: TRBV5-1
CDR3 protein: CASSTGTSGGYNEQFF
CDR3 DNA: TGCGCCAGCAGCACTGGGACTAGCGGGGGTTACAATGAGCAGTTCTTC

J gene: TRBJ2-1
D gene: NA
clone size: NA
V gene: TRBV6-5
CDR3 protein: CASSWASNNEQFF
CDR3 DNA: TGTGCCAGCAGTTGGGCCAGCAACAATGAGCAGTTCTTC

J gene: TRBJ1-6
D gene: TRBD1
clone size: NA
V gene: TRBV7-2
CDR3 protein: CASSSTGDNSPLHF
CDR3 DNA: TGTGCCAGCAGCTCCACAGGGGATAATTCACCCCTCCACTTT

J gene: TRBJ1-1
D gene: TRBD1
clone size: NA
V gene: TRBV7-9
CDR3 protein: CASSPSSGGRGTEAFF
CDR3 DNA: TGTGCCAGCAGCCCGTCCTCAGGGGGCCGGGGGACTGAAGCTTTCTTT

J gene: TRBJ2-1
D gene: NA
clone size: NA
V gene: TRBV4-1
CDR3 protein: CASSQGQRRFNEQFF
CDR3 DNA: TGCGCCAGCAGCCAAGGCCAGCGGAGATTCAATGAGCAGTTCTTC

J gene: TRBJ2-5
D gene: NA
clone size: NA
V gene: TRBV4-2
CDR3 protein: CASSQELGGMLETQYF
CDR3 DNA: TGTGCCAGCAGCCAAGAGCTGGGCGGGATGTTGGAGACCCAGTACTTC

J gene: TRBJ2-5
D gene: NA
clone size: NA
V gene: TRBV5-1
CDR3 protein: CASSYHLATGDKETQYF
CDR3 DNA: TGCGCCAGCAGTTACCATCTAGCAACGGGAGATAAAGAGACCCAGTACTTC

J gene: TRBJ1-6
D gene: TRBD1
clone size: NA
V gene: TRBV5-8
CDR3 protein: CASSLGQGGRNSPLHF
CDR3 DNA: TGTGCCAGCAGCTTGGGACAGGGGGGACGCAATTCACCCCTCCACTTT

J gene: TRBJ2-2
D gene: NA
clone size: NA
V gene: TRBV19
CDR3 protein: CASSISRNTGELFF
CDR3 DNA: TGTGCCAGTAGTATTAGCCGGAACACCGGGGAGCTGTTTTTT

J gene: TRBJ2-1
D gene: NA
clone size: NA
V gene: TRBV19
CDR3 protein: CASRGFGNEQFF
CDR3 DNA: TGTGCCAGTAGGGGTTTCGGGAATGAGCAGTTCTTC